The present T cell receptor (beta chain) was sequenced within a study of breast tumors, draining lymph nodes, adjacent tissues. Study findings and constraints: Most tumor T cells seemingly derive from lymph node, then expand in tumor. Compared with basal-like, luminal-like tumors shared significantly more repertoire with nontumor tissue. Tumor T cell lymph node origin was a supported hypothesis, not proven.

Notes on this clonotype: Its antigen is not known. As the CDR3 is not closed by the conserved phenylalanine or tryptophan, this likely results from a read error.

Germline V gene data show CDR1 as MNHNY and CDR2 as SVGAGI (reference sequence). V shed 0 bases and J shed 6 bases, with 8 bases lying between them. This CDR3 is built from 14 residues. Samples came from axillary lymph nodes draining the breast cancer. TCRdb analysed the multiplex PCR reads with MiXCR anew, one entry per CDR3 protein. Altogether approximately 300,000 distinct CDR3 sequences are present, under 35% being singletons, with the ten largest covering more than 0.85%. The chain has TRBV6-6 and TRBJ2-2; D is unresolved. Sequencing was carried out using axillary lymph node tissue. The TCR originated in a female donor with breast cancer. Some clones in this sample may be carry-over from other donors' samples. The CDR3 DNA follows: TGTGCCAGCAGTTACTCGTATAGCCCCGGGGAGCTGTTTTCT. Its translation is CASSYSYSPGELFS.